What follows describes a single T cell receptor (beta chain). These data come from a study of blood T cell repertoires in COVID-19. The CDR3 totals 13 residues. The germline V and J ends were trimmed by 6 bases and 7 bases, with 13 bases remaining between them. CDR1 is MNHEY, CDR2 SMNVEV, per germline (reference sequence). Method: immunoSEQ multiplex PCR; TCRdb's copy keeps in-frame clones and lacks some. The sample has some 330,000 clones; around 92% are singletons. The sequenced sample was peripheral blood. The J gene is TRBJ2-1, the V gene TRBV27, with a tentative D call TRBD1 (6 bases). This TCR was sampled from a woman younger than 45 with COVID-19, enrolled during active disease. CDR3 sequence reads: CASSHLGGNEQFF. For the CDR3, the DNA is TGTGCCAGCAGCCACCTAGGGGGAAATGAGCAGTTCTTC.